This passage covers 25 T cell receptor beta chains from one sample sequenced in a study of blood T cell repertoires in COVID-19. The table came from immunoSEQ multiplex PCR; TCRdb's copy has only in-frame clones and leaves some out. The data show 250,000 to 400,000 clones, roughly 88% seen once. The sample taken for sequencing was peripheral blood. The receptors were gathered from a young woman with COVID-19, enrolled during active disease.

V gene TRBV11-3 combines with J gene TRBJ1-1; 8 bases line up with TRBD1. Germline V lookup: CDR1 SGHNT, CDR2 YENEEA. Unmatched junction bases numbered 8, after V lost 3 bases and J lost 8 bases. The CDR3 covers 14 residues. In DNA, the CDR3 is TGTGCCAGCAGCTTCAACCAGGGGGCAGGGGAAGCTTTCTTT. Amino acids: CASSFNQGAGEAFF.

The chain carries TRBV28 and TRBJ2-5, with 16 bases matching TRBD2. From germline, CDR1 is MDHEN and CDR2 SYDVKM. This CDR3 is 16 amino acids long. The V segment lost 6 bases and the J segment 2 bases; nucleotides outside the gene matches: 3. CDR3: CASSRGLAGGQETQYF. The CDR3 DNA sequence: TGTGCCAGCAGCCGGGGACTAGCGGGGGGGCAAGAGACCCAGTACTTC.

The rearrangement joins TRBV15 to TRBJ2-1, with D unclear. The V end lost 1 base, the J end lost 10 bases, and 8 bases lay between the germline ends. CDR3 size: 12 residues. In germline, CDR1 is LNHNV, CDR2 YYDKDF (reference sequence). The CDR3 region has the DNA TGTGCCACCAGCAGAGTCCGAGCCGAGCAGTTCTTC. Protein sequence: CATSRVRAEQFF.

This chain uses TRBV3-1 (or the pseudogene TRBV3-2) with TRBJ2-1, with D tentatively TRBD2 (6 bases). With 1 base removed from V and 0 bases from J, the gap between germline ends came to 7 bases. In germline, CDR1 is LGHDT, CDR2 YNNKEL (reference sequence). This CDR3 comprises 15 residues. The CDR3 nucleotides read TGTGCCAGCAGCCAAGTGGGGGGCTCCTACAATGAGCAGTTCTTC. Translation: CASSQVGGSYNEQFF.

The chain employs TRBV15 and TRBJ1-4; no reliable D call. The CDR3 contains 15 residues. Germline loops: CDR1 LNHNV, CDR2 YYDKDF (reference sequence). Trimming left V 4 bases short and J 4 bases short, with 13 bases between. CDR3 nucleotides: TGTGCCACCAGCAACTCCGCCGCCCTTAATGAAAAACTGTTTTTT. Translation gives CATSNSAALNEKLFF.

The chain is built from TRBV11-2 and TRBJ2-1; 7 bases fit TRBD1. V lost 1 base to trimming and J lost 5 bases; unmatched junction nucleotides: 5. CDR1 and CDR2 from the germline V gene are SGHAT and FQNNGV. There are 15 residues in the CDR3. In nucleotides, the CDR3 is TGTGCCAGCAGCTTAGGCCAGGGGGTGGACAATGAGCAGTTCTTC. It translates to CASSLGQGVDNEQFF.

The chain uses TRBV5-5 and TRBJ2-5; D is perhaps TRBD1 (5 bases). The CDR3 covers 16 residues. Trimming left V 0 bases short and J 2 bases short, with 14 bases between. Germline CDR1 SGHKS, CDR2 YYEKEE (reference sequence). CDR3 sequence: CASSLGVGVGQETQYF. CDR3 DNA: TGTGCCAGCAGCTTGGGGGTAGGGGTCGGTCAAGAGACCCAGTACTTC.

The V gene is TRBV11-3, the J gene TRBJ2-5; possible D gene TRBD2, 5 bases. CDR1 and CDR2 (germline): SGHNT, YENEEA. The CDR3 contains 14 residues. Trimming removed 5 bases from V and 5 bases from J, with 15 bases in between. CDR3 coding DNA: TGTGCCAGCAGCAACAACGGGGTCGTGGAGACCCAGTACTTC. This translates into CASSNNGVVETQYF.

This clone was found once. V is TRBV2 and J is TRBJ2-3, with TRBD2 matching 11 bases. The J segment lost 3 bases and the V segment lost 4 bases, leaving 0 bases of the junction unmatched. CDR3 length equals 14 residues. Germline V lookup: CDR1 SNHLY, CDR2 FYNNEI. CDR3 residues: CASSVAGGTDTQYF. CDR3 in DNA: TGTGCCAGCAGTGTAGCGGGGGGGACAGATACGCAGTATTTT.

For this clone: Compared with germline, one end of the junction differs, possibly owing to a read error. V is TRBV7-7 and J is TRBJ2-1, with 10 positions matching TRBD2. From germline, CDR1 is SSHAT and CDR2 FNYEAQ (reference sequence). There are 13 residues in the CDR3. CDR3 in DNA: TGTGCTAGCAGCGGGGGGGGGAACAATGAGCAGTTCTTC. The encoded protein is CASSGGGNNEQFF.

The chain carries TRBV30 and TRBJ2-2; 8 positions match TRBD2. From germline, CDR1 is GTSNPN and CDR2 SVGIG (reference sequence). The CDR3 is made up of 15 amino acids. J gave up 3 bases and V 3 bases, and 6 bases lay outside the gene matches. The CDR3 region is CAWRGGAGDTGELFF. The CDR3 nucleotides read TGTGCCTGGAGGGGCGGAGCGGGGGACACCGGGGAGCTGTTTTTT.

The CDR3 reads CASSFGTGVGYTF. The CDR3 DNA reads TGTGCCAGCAGCTTTGGGACAGGGGTCGGCTACACCTTC. The chain uses TRBV5-5 and TRBJ1-2; 10 bases align to TRBD1. The germline V gene has CDR1 SGHKS and CDR2 YYEKEE (reference sequence). V was clipped by 2 bases and J by 8 bases; unmatched bases: 3. The CDR3 is 13 amino acids.

The J gene is TRBJ1-1, the V gene TRBV6-1; 8 bases line up with TRBD1. J gave up 7 bases and V 2 bases, and 15 bases lay outside the gene matches. The length of the CDR3 is 17 residues. Germline CDR1 reads MNHNS; CDR2 reads SASEGT. The CDR3 bases are TGTGCCAGCAGTGAAAATAGTCAGATACCGGGGACAGGTGAAGCTTTCTTT. This codes for CASSENSQIPGTGEAFF.

The chain employs TRBV4-1 and TRBJ1-6; D call uncertain. CDR3 length: 15 residues. V was shortened by 0 bases and J by 9 bases, with 12 bases between the two germline ends. Germline CDR1 reads MGHRA; CDR2 reads YSYEKL. The CDR3 loop is CASSQDQKSRSPLHF. In nucleotides, the CDR3 is TGCGCCAGCAGCCAAGATCAAAAATCGCGTTCACCCCTCCACTTT.

The rearrangement uses TRBV28 and TRBJ1-1; D gene uncertain. Trimming left V 4 bases short and J 0 bases short, with 12 bases between. The germline V gene encodes CDR1 MDHEN and CDR2 SYDVKM. The CDR3 runs to 15 residues. CDR3 DNA: TGTGCCAGCAGTTCGCAGGTCGCGATGAACACTGAAGCTTTCTTT. Translation gives CASSSQVAMNTEAFF.

V and J are TRBV5-1 and TRBJ1-1; 7 bases line up with TRBD1. Trimming took 4 bases from V and 6 from J; bases not matched to a gene: 15. CDR3 length: 16 amino acids. Germline V lookup: CDR1 SGHRS, CDR2 YFSETQ. The CDR3 DNA sequence: TGCGCCAGCAGCCCGTGGGTGGAGGGGGCGTCCCCTGAAGCTTTCTTT. Its protein is CASSPWVEGASPEAFF.

The chain carries TRBV2 and TRBJ2-4, with D possibly matching TRBD2 (6 bases). V gave up 4 bases and J gave up 1 base, with 14 bases separating them. Germline loops: CDR1 SNHLY, CDR2 FYNNEI. The CDR3 totals 16 residues. The CDR3, as DNA: TGTGCCAGCAGTGCGGAGGGGCGTGGGGCCAAAAACATTCAGTACTTC. It yields the protein CASSAEGRGAKNIQYF. Full variable domain (rest looked up from reference TRBV2 and TRBJ2-4): EPEVTQTPSHQVTQMGQEVILRCVPISNHLYFYWYRQILGQKVEFLVSFYNNEISEKSEIFDDQFSVERPDGSNFTLKIRSTKLEDSAMYFCASSAEGRGAKNIQYFGAGTRLSVL.

The V call is TRBV7-2, the J call TRBJ1-2; 7 bases fit TRBD1. Germline V gives CDR1 SGHTA, CDR2 FQGNSA. V gave up 1 base and J gave up 4 bases; unmatched junction bases: 6. The CDR3 has 15 residues. The CDR3 sequence: CASSLEGTAPYGYTF. DNA of the CDR3: TGTGCCAGCAGCTTAGAAGGGACAGCGCCCTATGGCTACACCTTC.

This clone has just a few counts. The chain employs TRBV10-3 and TRBJ2-1, with 8 bases aligning to TRBD1. V was pared by 0 bases and J by 7 bases, with 14 bases of the junction left unmatched. The CDR3 is 18 amino acids. Germline values: CDR1 ENHRY, CDR2 SYGVKD. CDR3 DNA: TGTGCCATCAGTGAGTCAAGTTTCGGAGACAGGGGCAGGAATGAGCAGTTCTTC. This gives the protein CAISESSFGDRGRNEQFF.

This rearrangement joins TRBV11-2 to TRBJ1-2, with 10 positions matching TRBD1. V gave up 5 bases and J gave up 3 bases; unmatched junction bases: 9. This CDR3 has 16 residues. CDR1 is SGHAT and CDR2 is FQNNGV in the germline V gene. The CDR3 nucleotides are TGTGCCAGCAGCCAGGGGACAGGGGATATATACTATGGCTACACCTTC. This sequence encodes CASSQGTGDIYYGYTF.

This chain uses TRBV5-6 with TRBJ1-1; TRBD1 matches at 7 bases. CDR3 length: 16 amino acids. The V gene end was trimmed by 4 bases and the J gene end by 3 bases; junction bases not matched to a gene: 12. Per the germline V gene, CDR1 is SGHDT and CDR2 is YYEEEE. The CDR3 DNA follows: TGTGCCAGCAGCCTCCCCCGTGTCAGGGGGGACACTGAAGCTTTCTTT. It specifies CASSLPRVRGDTEAFF.

The CDR3 DNA follows: TGTGCCAGCAGCTTAAGGAGCCAGCGCAATCAGCCCCAGCATTTT. This gives the protein CASSLRSQRNQPQHF. This chain uses TRBV7-2 with TRBJ1-5; D gene uncertain. Germline CDR1 is SGHTA and CDR2 is FQGNSA. V was clipped by 2 bases and J by 2 bases, with 10 bases between them. This CDR3 spans 15 amino acids.

The chain combines TRBV7-9 with TRBJ2-1, with D possibly TRBD2 on 6 matching bases. There are 12 residues in the CDR3. The germline gives CDR1 SEHNR, CDR2 FQNEAQ (reference sequence). V lost 6 bases and J 5 bases, leaving 8 bases between the germline ends. The CDR3 sequence is CASRRGNNEQFF. CDR3 DNA sequence: TGTGCCAGCAGGCGGGGTAACAATGAGCAGTTCTTC.

The chain combines TRBV27 with TRBJ1-1; D perhaps matches TRBD1 (6 bases). CDR1 is MNHEY, CDR2 SMNVEV, per germline (reference sequence). Trimming removed 6 bases from V and 5 bases from J, with 22 bases in between. The CDR3 is 16 residues long. This CDR3 reads CASSPASGRGGTEAFF. The CDR3 DNA is TGTGCCAGCAGCCCCGCTTCGGGCAGGGGTGGAACTGAAGCTTTCTTT.

The gene calls are TRBV7-8 and TRBJ1-5; TRBD1 is a possible D gene (6 bases). Germline CDR1 reads SGHVS; CDR2 reads FQNEAQ. The length of the CDR3 is 12 residues. Trimming took off 8 bases at V and 2 bases at J, with 7 bases between the two ends. This CDR3 is CASGQRNQPQHF. For the CDR3, the DNA is TGTGCCAGCGGACAGCGCAATCAGCCCCAGCATTTT.